This T cell receptor (beta chain) was captured in a study of blood T cell repertoires in COVID-19 (dated by TCRdb to about 2020). Study-level background: The collaborator samples originated in the United States, Italy and Spain and spanned the acute and convalescent phases of COVID-19. The prospective study material was composed of cDNA or gDNA derived from T cells, B-cell-depleted T cells, or PBMCs. Subjects who had been exposed to COVID-19, were actively infected with it, or had recovered from it provided the deeply sampled blood TCRbeta repertoires that made up the dataset. The repertoires were released in a freely available public database intended as a resource for research on the immune response to SARS-CoV-2. Samples came from the ongoing ImmuneRACE study (first 160 participants) plus 1,254 subjects from 6 global collaborators. The sample metadata nearly always contained a de-identified subject ID, COVID-19 status, age in years and sex. Where available, HLA class I and class II types were taken from metadata supplied by the sample provider and were not determined by assay-based typing. Paper-wide results and their limitations: The quantity of clinical and demographic metadata differed by source and by participant and was supplied without curation.

Participants in the prospective study were enrolled through a virtual design, were aged 18 to 89 years, and lived in about two dozen United States geographic areas. In the prospective study, cohorts were assigned on the basis of participant-reported clinical history obtained from a screening survey and a study questionnaire. Each participant in the prospective study had whole blood, serum and a nasopharyngeal or oropharyngeal swab collected by mobile phlebotomists. Prospective study participants could optionally give additional blood draws and questionnaires over an approximately two-month period. Before DNA extraction, prospective study blood samples were shipped either frozen or at room temperature. The germline V end is reduced by 3 bases and the J end by 6 bases; junction bases left unmatched: 15. From a lookup of the germline V gene (reference sequence), CDR1 and CDR2 are LGHDT and YNNKEL. There are 17 amino acids in the CDR3, from cysteine to phenylalanine inclusive. Only the CDR3 part of the read is kept: 51 bases, read in frame from the first base.

The immunoSEQ Assay, a bias-controlled multiplex PCR, was used to amplify TCRbeta CDR3 regions from genomic DNA. Under the source paper's analysis protocol: The number of nucleated cells in each sample was estimated from the amplification of reference gene primers within the assay. To quantify the absolute abundance of each unique TCRbeta CDR3 rearrangement, sequence reads were collapsed and filtered. For each sample, productive Simpson clonality was calculated by taking the square root of Simpson's diversity index across productive rearrangements. TCRdb provides this immuneACCESS table in a form limited to in-frame rearrangements. Some clones are lacking; in checked studies, under half of them reflect an unresolved V gene, and why the rest are absent is not known. V and J calls and clone size are those listed in that table; D and trimming were worked out from the DNA. The sample data list some 230,000 clones, and around 87% of these were observed just once. Approximately 3.5% of the sample comes from the top ten.

Points on this clone: Its antigen remains unidentified. No much larger clonotype is one base removed from it; base qualities were not supplied.

The source is a young woman in a cohort exposed to, infected with or recovered from COVID-19 (not recorded which). The sequenced sample consisted of PBMCs or T cells enriched from blood (not recorded which). This chain joins TRBV3-1 (or the pseudogene TRBV3-2) to TRBJ2-7, with 9 bases aligning to TRBD1. The DNA sequence is as follows: TGTGCCAGCAGCCACCCTGGGACAGGGAAGGTGAGAAGCGAGCAGTACTTC. This is translated as CASSHPGTGKVRSEQYF.